The next 17 T cell receptor beta chains were all read from a single sample in a study of vaccination and CD4 T cells after COVID-19. Antigens for these TCRs are unknown. Treatment described: approximately nine-day PBMC culture with coronavirus spike peptide pools or control peptides (ViraFEST assay). Cultured CD4+ T-cell DNA underwent Oncomine TCR Beta short-read sequencing. Using its own MiXCR run on the PCR reads, TCRdb lists one record per CDR3 protein. The top ten clones hold 15% to 20% of a sample with about 25,000 distinct CDR3 sequences, roughly 70% of them seen once. The material was CD4+ T cells from blood, cultured in vitro, obtained after SARS-CoV-2 vaccination. The source of these receptors is a human donor who received a COVID-19 vaccine.

The chain has TRBV12-5 and TRBJ1-2; D call uncertain. The CDR3 has 18 amino acids. The V and J ends lost 0 bases and 5 bases respectively, with 22 bases between them. CDR1 is LGHNT and CDR2 is FRNRAP in the germline V gene. CDR3 sequence: CASGLVIRRAAKQYGYTF. The CDR3 DNA follows: TGTGCTAGTGGTTTGGTAATAAGGCGCGCAGCGAAACAGTATGGCTACACCTTC.

This clonotype is a singleton in its sample. The V and J genes are TRBV20-1 and TRBJ2-5, with 8 bases lining up with TRBD2. Germline loops: CDR1 DFQATT, CDR2 SNEGSKA (reference sequence). There are 17 residues in the CDR3. The ends lost 0 bases at V and 7 bases at J; junction bases unmatched: 16. Here the CDR3 DNA reads TGCAGTGCTAGAGATCTAGTCGCTAGCGGGCCAACGGGGACCCAGTACTTC. Its protein product is CSARDLVASGPTGTQYF.

This rearrangement joins TRBV6-1 to TRBJ1-2; unclear D gene. CDR1 and CDR2 (germline): MNHNS, SASEGT. V lost 0 bases and J 1 base, leaving 6 bases between the germline ends. The CDR3 contains 14 residues. CDR3 bases: TGTGCCAGCAGTGAAGCGACGGATAACTATGGCTACACCTTC. Translated, it gives CASSEATDNYGYTF.

The chain is built from TRBV6-1 and TRBJ1-3, with D uncertain. The CDR3 covers 13 residues. V was clipped by 10 bases and J by 0 bases, with 10 bases between them. The V gene's germline CDR1 is MNHNS and CDR2 SASEGT. The CDR3 DNA reads as TGTGCCACCTCAAGTGCCTCTGGAAACACCATATATTTT. This translates into CATSSASGNTIYF.

The rearrangement links TRBV30 to TRBJ1-5, with D possibly being TRBD1 (5 bases). This CDR3 is 13 amino acids long. Germline V gene data show CDR1 as GTSNPN and CDR2 as SVGIG (reference sequence). V was trimmed by 0 bases and J by 2 bases, leaving 5 bases between them. The CDR3 here is CAWSVQGNQPQHF. CDR3 coding DNA: TGTGCCTGGAGTGTACAGGGCAATCAGCCCCAGCATTTT.

V usage is TRBV6-1 and J usage is TRBJ2-7; D uncertain. The ends were cut back, 6 bases at V and 3 bases at J, with 9 bases in the middle. CDR1 is MNHNS, CDR2 SASEGT, per germline. The CDR3 totals 12 residues. The CDR3 region has the DNA TGTGCCAGCAGGGAAACGCTCTACGAGCAGTACTTC. Protein: CASRETLYEQYF.

V and J are TRBV12-3 or TRBV12-4 and TRBJ1-5; 8 bases match TRBD1. After removal of 2 bases from V and 7 bases from J, the junction contained 13 bases not matched to a gene. CDR3 length: 17 amino acids. The CDR3 sequence is CASSLRGHRGWGQPQHF. The CDR3, as DNA: TGTGCCAGCAGTTTAAGGGGGCACAGGGGGTGGGGACAGCCCCAGCATTTT.

This rearrangement joins TRBV30 to TRBJ2-3; 8 nucleotides match TRBD2. The junction had 5 bases not matched to a gene; V was cut back by 0 bases and J by 3 bases. The CDR3 has 15 residues. CDR1 and CDR2 from the germline V gene are GTSNPN and SVGIG (reference sequence). DNA for the CDR3: TGTGCCTGGAGTGTACAGGAGCGGGGGACAGATACGCAGTATTTT. Protein product: CAWSVQERGTDTQYF.

The rearrangement links TRBV20-1 to TRBJ2-7, with 7 bases fitting TRBD1. The CDR3 sequence is 15 residues long. Losses at the gene ends were 5 bases for V and 2 bases for J; bases not matched to a gene: 12. Germline values: CDR1 DFQATT, CDR2 SNEGSKA (reference sequence). The CDR3 region is CSALPGTDLPYEQYF. The CDR3 bases are TGCAGTGCTCTTCCCGGGACAGATCTACCCTACGAGCAGTACTTC.

This clonotype has just a few counts. The J gene is TRBJ1-2, the V gene TRBV20-1; TRBD1 matches 8 bases. Germline V gene data show CDR1 as DFQATT and CDR2 as SNEGSKA (reference sequence). This CDR3 region has 13 residues. Trimming at V came to 0 bases and at J to 9 bases, leaving 6 bases not matched to a gene. CDR3 loop: CSAREPGGDRYTF. CDR3 nucleotides: TGCAGTGCTAGAGAGCCAGGGGGCGATCGCTACACCTTC.

The genes are TRBV23-1 and TRBJ1-2; possible D gene TRBD1, 6 bases. TRBV23-1 is reported as an ORF; its role is uncertain. V was clipped by 10 bases and J by 4 bases, with 28 bases between them. The CDR3 runs 17 residues. The chain's CDR3 is CANPSEQGPHGGYGYTF. CDR3 bases: TGCGCCAACCCTTCAGAACAGGGTCCGCATGGGGGCTATGGCTACACCTTC.

The CDR3 nucleotides are TGTGCCAGCACTTATGGGACAGGGCCCCGTGGGGATGAGCAGTTCTTC. As protein: CASTYGTGPRGDEQFF. The J gene is TRBJ2-1, the V gene TRBV6-5; 9 nucleotides align to TRBD1. This CDR3 is 16 amino acids long. The J segment lost 8 bases and the V segment lost 7 bases, leaving 15 bases of the junction unmatched. The germline V gene has CDR1 MNHEY and CDR2 SVGAGI.

The genes are TRBV6-1 and TRBJ1-2; 8 bases agree with TRBD1. The CDR3 consists of 14 residues. The trim removed 5 bases at V and 4 bases at J, leaving 6 bases unmatched. Per the germline V gene, CDR1 is MNHNS and CDR2 is SASEGT. DNA of the CDR3: TGTGCCAGCAGTCGGGCAGGGGGCCTCTATGGCTACACCTTC. Translating gives CASSRAGGLYGYTF.

This chain uses TRBV6-1 with TRBJ2-7, with D possibly being TRBD1 (6 bases). Germline CDR1 reads MNHNS; CDR2 reads SASEGT. CDR3 size: 12 residues. Trimming left V 4 bases short and J 6 bases short, with 10 bases between. Written as DNA, the CDR3 is TGTGCCAGCAGTGTCAACAGGGTCGAGCAGTACTTC. This gives the protein CASSVNRVEQYF.

The V gene is TRBV20-1, the J gene TRBJ1-5; no clear D gene. The CDR3 is 12 residues long. V was clipped by 2 bases and J by 1 base, with 3 bases between them. Germline CDR1 and CDR2: DFQATT and SNEGSKA (reference sequence). CDR3 bases: TGCAGTGCTAGACAGAGCAATCAGCCCCAGCATTTT. This gives the protein CSARQSNQPQHF.

The chain couples TRBV4-1 to TRBJ2-5; TRBD2 agrees at 13 bases. Germline V gives CDR1 MGHRA, CDR2 YSYEKL. V trimming: 2 bases; J trimming: 2 bases; junction bases outside the gene matches: 2. The CDR3 is made up of 16 amino acids. The CDR3, as DNA: TGCGCCAGCAGCCAACGACTAGCGGGGGGTCAAGAGACCCAGTACTTC. Protein: CASSQRLAGGQETQYF.

This chain links TRBV20-1 with TRBJ1-2; no clear D gene. CDR1 and CDR2 from the germline V gene are DFQATT and SNEGSKA (reference sequence). This CDR3 comprises 12 residues. Trimming took 6 bases from V and 6 from J, leaving 14 bases between them. CDR3 nucleotide sequence: TGCAGTGCAAAAGTGGAGGGAAATGGCTACACCTTC. This codes for CSAKVEGNGYTF.